This passage covers 21 T cell receptor beta chains from one sample sequenced in a study of CD8 T cells in ankylosing spondylitis. Study findings and constraints: Blood of patients with ankylosing spondylitis appeared to be characterized by a TCR beta motif of several highly homologous variants.

Using its own MiXCR run on the 5' RACE reads, TCRdb lists one record per CDR3 protein. Counted here are around 430,000 distinct CDR3 sequences, roughly 15% occurring once; the ten biggest clones make up over 0.9%. These receptors' antigens are unknown. Sample: blood, either unsorted or a sorted T cell fraction (not recorded which). Every receptor here comes from a male donor with ankylosing spondylitis.

The chain couples TRBV12-3 or TRBV12-4 to TRBJ1-1; D is undetermined. Trimming pared 3 bases from V and 1 base from J, leaving 6 bases between. The CDR3 is 13 residues long. CDR3 DNA sequence: TGTGCCAGCAGTTTCGCCTGGAACACTGAAGCTTTCTTT. Translated, it gives CASSFAWNTEAFF.

This clonotype has just a few counts. The chain joins TRBV3-1 to TRBJ1-2; D not certain. Germline V gene sequence: CDR1 LGHDT, CDR2 YNNKEL (reference sequence). The V end was cut by 4 bases, the J end by 6 bases, with 18 bases between. This CDR3 comprises 15 residues. The CDR3 loop reads CASSPPRKSLDGYTF. CDR3 sequence (DNA): TGTGCCAGCAGCCCTCCTAGGAAGTCCTTGGATGGCTACACCTTC.

The chain is built from TRBV10-3 and TRBJ2-1; 8 bases are shared with TRBD2. Looked up from germline, CDR1 is ENHRY and CDR2 is SYGVKD. CDR3 length: 16 amino acids. With V trimmed by 0 bases and J by 0 bases, 1 base remained unmatched. DNA for the CDR3: TGTGCCATCAGTGAGTCGGCGGGGGGCTCCTACAATGAGCAGTTCTTC. Encoded protein: CAISESAGGSYNEQFF.

This clonotype was seen a handful of times. The genes are TRBV4-3 and TRBJ2-3; D possibly corresponds to TRBD2 (6 bases). The CDR3 has 20 residues. CDR1 is LGHNA, CDR2 YSLEER, per germline. Trimming left V 0 bases short and J 1 base short, with 23 bases between. CDR3 in DNA: TGCGCCAGCAGCCAAGAATGGGGATTTTCGGGTAGCGGTCGCACAGATACGCAGTATTTT. It codes for CASSQEWGFSGSGRTDTQYF.

This clonotype was counted a few times. This chain links TRBV9 with TRBJ1-1; D gene unclear. V shed 0 bases and J shed 1 base, with 13 bases lying between them. The CDR3 length is 16 residues. Per germline, CDR1 SGDLS and CDR2 YYNGEE. The CDR3 bases are TGTGCCAGCAGCGTAGGGATGGCGGCAGAGAACACTGAAGCTTTCTTT. Amino acids: CASSVGMAAENTEAFF. Based on the CDR3 plus reference TRBV9 and TRBJ1-1, the full variable domain is DSGVTQTPKHLITATGQRVTLRCSPRSGDLSVYWYQQSLDQGLQFLIQYYNGEERAKGNILERFSAQQFPDLHSELNLSSLELGDSALYFCASSVGMAAENTEAFFGQGTRLTVV.

The V gene is TRBV5-6, the J gene TRBJ1-3; TRBD1 matches 8 bases. The CDR3 is 16 amino acids. Germline CDR1 SGHDT, CDR2 YYEEEE. V shed 4 bases, J shed 2 bases, and the junction held 8 bases outside the gene matches. For the CDR3, the DNA is TGTGCCAGCAGCCTGTGGACAGGGACTACTGGAAACACCATATATTTT. This codes for CASSLWTGTTGNTIYF.

Ten or more counts support this clonotype. The genes are TRBV7-2 and TRBJ2-1; TRBD1 aligns across 9 bases. The CDR3 length is 15 residues. CDR1 is SGHTA and CDR2 is FQGNSA in the germline V gene. V lost 4 bases, J lost 4 bases, and 5 bases stayed unmatched. CDR3 in amino acids: CASSSGQGKYNEQFF. The CDR3 DNA reads as TGTGCCAGCAGCTCGGGACAGGGAAAATACAATGAGCAGTTCTTC.

The rearrangement joins TRBV10-3 to TRBJ2-7, with a possible D match to TRBD1 (5 bases). V lost 6 bases and J 3 bases, leaving 9 bases between the germline ends. The CDR3 has 12 amino acids. Germline V gives CDR1 ENHRY, CDR2 SYGVKD. In DNA, the CDR3 is TGTGCCATCAGAGGACAACACTACGAGCAGTACTTC. Protein sequence: CAIRGQHYEQYF.

In DNA, the CDR3 is TGCGCCAGCAGCTGGGACAGCTCTGGAAACACCATATATTTT. It codes for CASSWDSSGNTIYF. The V and J genes are TRBV5-1 and TRBJ1-3; 7 bases match TRBD1. Germline trimming cut 3 bases from V and 0 bases from J; bases unmatched to any gene: 0. Per germline, CDR1 SGHRS and CDR2 YFSETQ. This CDR3 comprises 14 residues. Full variable domain (rest looked up from reference TRBV5-1 and TRBJ1-3): KAGVTQTPRYLIKTRGQQVTLSCSPISGHRSVSWYQQTPGQGLQFLFEYFSETQRNKGNFPGRFSGRQFSNSRSEMNVSTLELGDSALYLCASSWDSSGNTIYFGEGSWLTVV.

This chain uses TRBV15 with TRBJ1-5, with D possibly being TRBD1 (5 bases). Trimming left V 4 bases short and J 3 bases short, with 10 bases between. Germline CDR1 is LNHNV and CDR2 is YYDKDF (reference sequence). This CDR3 region has 14 residues. CDR3: CATSTGGTNQPQHF. CDR3 sequence (DNA): TGTGCCACCAGCACCGGGGGGACCAATCAGCCCCAGCATTTT.

In its sample, this clonotype was seen many times. This sequence joins TRBV24-1 and TRBJ2-2; 9 nucleotides match TRBD2. Per the germline V gene, CDR1 is KGHDR and CDR2 is SFDVKD. This CDR3 region has 17 residues. After removal of 3 bases from V and 2 bases from J, the junction contained 6 bases not matched to a gene. CDR3 DNA: TGTGCCACCAGTGATAAAGGACTAGCGCGTAACACCGGGGAGCTGTTTTTT. Protein: CATSDKGLARNTGELFF.

This chain uses TRBV5-1 with TRBJ1-2; D is perhaps TRBD1 (5 bases). V lost 4 bases, J lost 6 bases, and 13 bases lay in between. The CDR3 contains 13 residues. The germline CDR1 and CDR2 sequences are SGHRS and YFSETQ. The CDR3 reads CASSGSEGDGYTF. Here the CDR3 DNA reads TGCGCCAGCAGCGGAAGCGAAGGGGATGGCTACACCTTC.

Remarks on this clonotype: At one boundary the junction diverges from the germline segment, which might be a read error. The chain uses TRBV5-4 and TRBJ2-5; tentatively, D is TRBD2 (6 bases). Germline CDR1 SGHNT, CDR2 YYREEE (reference sequence). The CDR3 length is 15 residues. In DNA form, the CDR3 reads TGTGCCAGCAGCTTGGAAGGTGACCCCGGGGGAACCCGGTACTTC. This codes for CASSLEGDPGGTRYF.

This rearrangement joins TRBV9 to TRBJ2-2, with TRBD1 as a possible D gene (6 bases). Germline CDR1 reads SGDLS; CDR2 reads YYNGEE. The V gene lost 0 bases and the J gene lost 0 bases, with 12 bases spanning the gap. The CDR3 length is 17 residues. CDR3 DNA: TGTGCCAGCAGCGTAGTAAGGAACAGGGCGAACACCGGGGAGCTGTTTTTT. Protein product: CASSVVRNRANTGELFF.

This sequence joins TRBV2 and TRBJ1-3; no clear D gene. Germline assignment: CDR1 SNHLY and CDR2 FYNNEI. The CDR3 loop spans 13 amino acids. V lost 9 bases, J lost 7 bases, and 16 bases lay in between. The CDR3 protein is CARQRAGLNTIYF. The CDR3 DNA reads as TGTGCCAGACAGAGGGCAGGTTTGAACACCATATATTTT.

The gene calls are TRBV6-1 and TRBJ1-5; 9 positions agree with TRBD1. Germline CDR1 is MNHNS and CDR2 is SASEGT. The CDR3 is 16 residues long. V shed 6 bases and J 4 bases; nucleotides not matched to a gene: 10. CDR3 residues: CASSHRGQGGNQPQHF. In DNA form, the CDR3 reads TGTGCCAGCAGCCACCGGGGACAGGGAGGTAATCAGCCCCAGCATTTT.

The V gene is TRBV7-2, the J gene TRBJ1-1, with D perhaps matching TRBD1 (6 bases). Trimming cost V 4 bases and J 1 base, with 13 bases left between them. CDR3 length equals 15 residues. The germline V gene encodes CDR1 SGHTA and CDR2 FQGNSA. The DNA of the CDR3 is TGTGCCAGCAGCTGGAACAGGGCAAGGAACACTGAAGCTTTCTTT. Protein product: CASSWNRARNTEAFF.

The chain has TRBV15 and TRBJ2-7, with D perhaps matching TRBD1 or TRBD2 (5 bases each). V lost 4 bases to trimming and J lost 0 bases, with 13 bases between them. Germline V gene data show CDR1 as LNHNV and CDR2 as YYDKDF (reference sequence). The CDR3 consists of 15 residues. The CDR3 here is CATSIPKGSSYEQYF. DNA for the CDR3: TGTGCCACCAGCATCCCGAAGGGGAGCTCCTACGAGCAGTACTTC.

The chain has TRBV7-2 and TRBJ1-5; 8 nucleotides align to TRBD1. This CDR3 spans 17 amino acids. Unmatched junction bases numbered 6, after V lost 1 base and J lost 1 base. The germline V gene encodes CDR1 SGHTA and CDR2 FQGNSA. The CDR3 DNA is TGTGCCAGCAGCTTAGGGACAGGGAGAGGAAGCAATCAGCCCCAGCATTTT. Its translation is CASSLGTGRGSNQPQHF.

About this clonotype itself: In this CDR3 the conserved last residue, phenylalanine or tryptophan, is missing, so a read error is likely. The chain employs TRBV29-1 and TRBJ2-5; D might be TRBD1 or TRBD2, each matching 5 bases. CDR1 and CDR2 (germline): SQVTM, ANQGSEA. The length of the CDR3 is 12 residues. V lost 5 bases and J lost 5, with 12 bases in between. The CDR3 sequence: CSVNEGYETQYS. CDR3 nucleotides: TGCAGCGTTAATGAGGGGTACGAGACCCAGTACTCC.

The genes are TRBV20-1 and TRBJ1-5; D remains ambiguous. V was clipped by 5 bases and J by 4 bases, with 15 bases between them. This CDR3 has 14 amino acids. Germline values: CDR1 DFQATT, CDR2 SNEGSKA (reference sequence). The CDR3 region is CSAPDKGWNQPQHF. CDR3 in DNA: TGCAGTGCTCCCGACAAAGGGTGGAATCAGCCCCAGCATTTT.